One sample yielded the 10 T cell receptor beta chains listed below, sequenced in a study of T cells in Graves' hyperthyroidism and ophthalmopathy (dated by TCRdb to about 2019). Libraries were built with multiplex PCR. Instrument used: Illumina HiSeq 2000. The TCR beta CDR3 regions were amplified from RNA transcripts. The first round of RT-PCR for the TCR CDR3 was performed with the HTBI primer set and the Qiagen OneStep RT-PCR kit. TCRdb reanalyzed the raw reads on its own, using fastp at Q25 for trimming and MiXCR for clone calling, and kept in-frame beta chains. Under each unique CDR3 protein, matching rows form one entry showing the most common genes and DNA. In all, the sample holds under 650,000 distinct CDR3 sequences, and about a sixth of those were seen once. The ten largest clonotypes hold 3.5% to 4% of the sample. Sequenced: blood. The source of these receptors is a woman aged 30 to 39 with Graves' hyperthyroidism.

CDR3 amino acids: CASSLFPEAFF. CDR3 DNA sequence: TGTGCCAGCAGCTTATTTCCTGAAGCTTTCTTT. The chain employs TRBV7-9 and TRBJ1-1; D unresolved. CDR1 is SEHNR, CDR2 FQNEAQ, per germline (reference sequence). This CDR3 is 11 amino acids long. Trimming pared 2 bases from V and 6 bases from J, leaving 4 bases between. Full variable domain (remainder filled in from reference TRBV7-9 and TRBJ1-1): DTGVSQNPRHKITKRGQNVTFRCDPISEHNRLYWYRQTLGQGPEFLTYFQNEAQLEKSRLLSDRFSAERPKGSFSTLEIQRTEQGDSAMYLCASSLFPEAFFGQGTRLTVV.

Concerning this clonotype: A read error may be the cause here, since a much bigger clone is one base away. Likely a read error: the CDR3 ends without its conserved phenylalanine or tryptophan. The rearrangement links TRBV28 to TRBJ2-7, with D perhaps matching TRBD1 or TRBD2 (5 bases each). The CDR3 totals 12 residues. Germline loops: CDR1 MDHEN, CDR2 SYDVKM. V was cut by 8 bases and J by 4 bases, with 12 bases left in between. The CDR3 protein is CASQPGPYEQYL. CDR3 sequence (DNA): TGTGCCAGCCAACCGGGACCATACGAGCAGTACCTC.

This clonotype was recorded at least ten times. The rearrangement uses TRBV20-1 and TRBJ2-7; D call uncertain. CDR1 DFQATT and CDR2 SNEGSKA come from the germline V gene (reference sequence). The germline V and J ends were trimmed by 1 base and 0 bases, with 7 bases remaining between them. This CDR3 is built from 13 residues. For the CDR3, the DNA is TGCAGTGCTAGAGGCCCTGACTCCTACGAGCAGTACTTC. It translates to CSARGPDSYEQYF.

This clonotype came up many times. The gene calls are TRBV27 and TRBJ1-5; D might be TRBD1 (6 bases). From germline, CDR1 is MNHEY and CDR2 SMNVEV (reference sequence). V was pared by 4 bases and J by 0 bases, with 16 bases between. The CDR3 is made up of 17 amino acids. CDR3 residues: CASSSSRGGSSNQPQHF. The CDR3 DNA follows: TGTGCCAGCAGTTCATCTAGGGGGGGGAGTAGCAATCAGCCCCAGCATTTT.

The chain carries TRBV5-6 and TRBJ2-3, with TRBD2 matching over 7 bases. Germline V gives CDR1 SGHDT, CDR2 YYEEEE. This CDR3 is 15 amino acids long. V dropped 5 bases and J dropped 5; count of bases not matched to a gene: 11. The CDR3 reads CASRRRGDFKDTQYF. The CDR3 DNA is TGTGCCAGCAGACGCCGGGGGGACTTCAAAGATACGCAGTATTTT.

This clonotype has just a few counts. This could be a read error, since a much larger clone is one nucleotide away. This chain joins TRBV27 and TRBJ1-1; TRBD1 agrees at 8 bases. Per the germline V gene, CDR1 is MNHEY and CDR2 is SMNVEV (reference sequence). CDR3 length equals 16 residues. V was pared by 6 bases and J by 1 base, with 10 bases of the junction left unmatched. CDR3 amino acids: CASRNGQGSWNTEAFF. CDR3 sequence (DNA): TGTGCCAGCAGAAACGGACAGGGCTCTTGGAACACTGAAGCTTTCTTT.

The table lists this clonotype with many counts. The chain links TRBV28 to TRBJ1-5, with unresolved D. Per the germline V gene, CDR1 is MDHEN and CDR2 is SYDVKM. The CDR3 runs to 13 residues. V was pared by 7 bases and J by 9 bases, with 16 bases between. CDR3 sequence reads: CASTQPLTAPQHF. Written as DNA, the CDR3 is TGTGCCAGCACCCAACCCCTGACGGCGCCCCAGCATTTT. Complete variable domain (other parts from reference TRBV28 and TRBJ1-5): DVKVTQSSRYLVKRTGEKVFLECVQDMDHENMFWYRQDPGLGLRLIYFSYDVKMKEKGDIPEGYSVSREKKERFSLILESASTNQTSMYLCASTQPLTAPQHFGDGTRLSIL.

This clonotype was detected only a few times. The chain recombines TRBV28 with TRBJ2-1; D is possibly TRBD1 (6 bases). Germline V CDR1 and CDR2: MDHEN, SYDVKM. CDR3 size: 15 residues. V lost 3 bases and J lost 3, with 12 bases in between. CDR3 loop: CASSLTRDIYNEQFF. As DNA, the CDR3 is TGTGCCAGCAGTTTGACCCGGGACATCTACAATGAGCAGTTCTTC.

The rearrangement uses TRBV12-3 or TRBV12-4 and TRBJ1-1, with no clear D. This CDR3 spans 14 amino acids. The V end was cut by 6 bases, the J end by 0 bases, with 11 bases between. The chain's CDR3 is CASSPHIMNTEAFF. The CDR3 DNA reads TGTGCCAGCAGCCCCCATATCATGAACACTGAAGCTTTCTTT.

This clonotype appeared a few times. The genes are TRBV7-2 and TRBJ2-4, with D perhaps given as TRBD1 or TRBD2 (7 bases each). Germline V gene lookup returns CDR1 SGHTA and CDR2 FQGNSA. Trimming stripped 11 bases from V and 5 bases from J, with 16 bases between. This CDR3 comprises 13 residues. CDR3 loop: CASGGLAENIQYF. CDR3 in DNA: TGTGCCTCAGGGGGGCTAGCGGAAAACATTCAGTACTTC.